This T cell receptor beta chain was recorded in a study of identical twins. TCRdb reanalysed the 5' RACE reads using MiXCR and keeps one entry per CDR3 protein. Of roughly 700,000 distinct CDR3 sequences detected, 8.5% to 9% appear once; the ten largest clones hold around 0.98%. This CDR3 has 15 amino acids. In germline, CDR1 is DFQATT, CDR2 SNEGSKA (reference sequence). The V gene lost 3 bases and the J gene lost 5 bases, with 16 bases spanning the gap. This clonotype was picked up a small number of times. The data were also submitted as part of a second study, on yellow fever vaccine responses in identical twins.

The chain is built from TRBV20-1 and TRBJ2-2; a possible D gene is TRBD2 (6 bases). The TCR originated in a young woman in good health. Sequenced sample: PBMCs. The CDR3 sequence is CSARDRIRGTGELFF. The CDR3 nucleotides read TGCAGTGCTAGGGACCGAATCCGGGGGACCGGGGAGCTGTTTTTT.